The clone carrying this T cell receptor (beta chain) was counted a few times. Its antigen is not identified. The V and J ends lost 0 bases and 6 bases respectively, with 18 bases between them. Germline values: CDR1 SGHNT, CDR2 YYREEE (reference sequence). The CDR3 has 16 amino acids. TCRdb's table, derived via immunoSEQ multiplex PCR, lists solely in-frame clones and lacks some. The table shows 15,000 to 20,000 clones, with 65% to 90% occurring only once. The starting material, graft tissue, was processed to release intraepithelial and lamina propria lymphocytes. The sample belongs to a study of graft-versus-host responses after intestinal transplantation. About the research overall: Every one of the recipients received anti-thymocyte globulin induction and afterwards took tacrolimus and steroids for about 3 years. Study-level findings and limits: GvH clones turned up in recipient marrow; some had shown up first in ileum or blood.

This receptor was obtained from a human patient who received an intestinal transplant, so some T cells may come from the graft donor. The gene calls are TRBV5-4 and TRBJ1-1; a possible D gene is TRBD1 (5 bases). Sequenced material: ileum tissue, taken around 580 days after intestinal transplantation. The CDR3 DNA is TGTGCCAGCAGCTTGGGCCGGGGCGACAAGAGGCCTGAAGCTTTCTTT. The encoded protein is CASSLGRGDKRPEAFF.